These 12 T cell receptor beta chains were sequenced from one sample in a study of blood T cell repertoires in COVID-19. Assay: immunoSEQ multiplex PCR; the TCRdb copy retains only in-frame clones and omits some. The sample holds 300,000 to 400,000 clones; 85% are singletons and the top ten take approximately 1.9%. Material: PBMCs or T cells enriched from blood (not recorded which). The receptors here all came from a woman in her 30s who had been exposed to COVID-19.

The chain couples TRBV4-3 to TRBJ1-3; 7 nucleotides line up with TRBD1. The germline V gene encodes CDR1 LGHNA and CDR2 YSLEER. V was pared by 0 bases and J by 6 bases, with 8 bases of the junction left unmatched. CDR3 length: 16 amino acids. CDR3 amino acids: CASSQDAGGNINTIYF. The CDR3 DNA reads TGCGCCAGCAGCCAAGACGCAGGGGGAAATATAAACACCATATATTTT.

In this sample, this clone turned up a few times. The V and J genes are TRBV30 and TRBJ2-7, with a tentative D call TRBD1 (5 bases). Germline CDR1 GTSNPN, CDR2 SVGIG (reference sequence). V dropped 2 bases and J dropped 3 bases, with 14 bases sitting between them. The CDR3 runs 14 residues. CDR3 protein: CAWSQGAILYEQYF. Here the CDR3 DNA reads TGTGCCTGGAGTCAAGGGGCGATCCTCTACGAGCAGTACTTC.

This rearrangement joins TRBV28 to TRBJ1-6; D possibly corresponds to TRBD1 (5 bases). The CDR3 totals 19 residues. The V end was cut by 4 bases, the J end by 3 bases, with 22 bases between. Germline loops: CDR1 MDHEN, CDR2 SYDVKM. The CDR3 protein is CASSSPLPGLLLYNSPLHF. DNA for the CDR3: TGTGCCAGCAGTTCTCCATTACCAGGGCTCCTCCTCTATAATTCACCCCTCCACTTT.

The CDR3 here is CAWSILYEQYF. Here the CDR3 DNA reads TGTGCCTGGAGTATTCTCTACGAGCAGTACTTC. The chain uses TRBV30 and TRBJ2-7; D remains ambiguous. Germline V CDR1 and CDR2: GTSNPN, SVGIG (reference sequence). The CDR3 is 11 residues long. V shed 2 bases and J shed 3 bases, with 5 bases lying between them. Full variable domain (remainder filled in from reference TRBV30 and TRBJ2-7): SQTIHQWPATLVQPVGSPLSLECTVEGTSNPNLYWYRQAAGRGLQLLFYSVGIGQISSEVPQNLSASRPQDRQFILSSKKLLLSDSGFYLCAWSILYEQYFGPGTRLTVT.

This clone was found a few times. The V gene is TRBV28, the J gene TRBJ2-2; 7 nucleotides match TRBD2. Germline V lookup: CDR1 MDHEN, CDR2 SYDVKM. The CDR3 sequence is 15 residues long. The V segment lost 8 bases and the J segment 4 bases; nucleotides outside the gene matches: 10. This CDR3 is CASRLGGRSTGELFF. The DNA for the CDR3 is TGTGCCAGCCGCTTGGGGGGGAGGAGCACCGGGGAGCTGTTTTTT. The full variable domain, its missing parts supplied by reference TRBV28 and TRBJ2-2, is DVKVTQSSRYLVKRTGEKVFLECVQDMDHENMFWYRQDPGLGLRLIYFSYDVKMKEKGDIPEGYSVSREKKERFSLILESASTNQTSMYLCASRLGGRSTGELFFGEGSRLTVL.

This chain connects TRBV19 to TRBJ2-5; D perhaps matches TRBD1 (6 bases). This CDR3 is 14 amino acids long. Trimming left V 1 base short and J 4 bases short, with 10 bases between. CDR1 is LNHDA and CDR2 is SQIVND in the germline V gene (reference sequence). The CDR3 coding sequence is TGTGCCAGTAGTATAGTCGAAGGGGGAGAGACCCAGTACTTC. Its translation: CASSIVEGGETQYF.

This clone was detected a few times. The gene calls are TRBV12-3 or TRBV12-4 and TRBJ1-5; D call uncertain. The CDR3 runs to 12 residues. Trimming removed 3 bases from V and 7 bases from J, with 7 bases in between. CDR3 in DNA: TGTGCCAGCAGTTTTTACCAGCAGCCCCAGCATTTT. Protein product: CASSFYQQPQHF.

The V and J genes are TRBV3-1 (or the pseudogene TRBV3-2) and TRBJ2-3; 7 bases agree with TRBD2. Trimming cost V 4 bases and J 8 bases; bases outside gene matches: 9. The V gene's germline CDR1 is LGHDT and CDR2 YNNKEL (reference sequence). The length of the CDR3 is 14 residues. CDR3 DNA sequence: TGTGCCAGCAGCCTCCGAATGGGGAGGGCTACGCAGTATTTT. Amino acids: CASSLRMGRATQYF.

The chain employs TRBV25-1 and TRBJ2-2; a possible D gene is TRBD2 (7 bases). The CDR3 sequence is 16 residues long. Germline V lookup: CDR1 MGHDK, CDR2 SYGVNS. Deletions cut 3 bases from V and 4 bases from J, with 15 bases between. Here the CDR3 reads CASSDWGRGSTGELFF. CDR3 nucleotide sequence: TGTGCCAGCAGTGATTGGGGGCGGGGGAGCACCGGGGAGCTGTTTTTT.

This rearrangement joins TRBV19 to TRBJ2-3, with D possibly being TRBD2 (5 bases). The V end lost 1 base, the J end lost 6 bases, and 8 bases lay between the germline ends. CDR3 length: 13 residues. CDR1 LNHDA and CDR2 SQIVND come from the germline V gene (reference sequence). The CDR3 reads CASSIGERDTQYF. The CDR3 nucleotides are TGTGCCAGTAGTATAGGGGAGCGGGATACGCAGTATTTT.

The gene calls are TRBV4-2 and TRBJ2-1, with 10 positions matching TRBD2. This CDR3 has 16 residues. Per germline, CDR1 LGHNA and CDR2 YNFKEQ. V lost 1 base and J lost 9; bases outside the gene matches: 9. The CDR3 DNA sequence: TGTGCCAGCAGCCAAGCCCTAGCGGGGGAGCCAGGTGAGCAGTTCTTC. Translating gives CASSQALAGEPGEQFF.

J is TRBJ2-7 and V is TRBV2; D perhaps matches TRBD1 (5 bases). The V gene's germline CDR1 is SNHLY and CDR2 FYNNEI. V was shortened by 6 bases and J by 3 bases, with 15 bases between the two germline ends. The CDR3 length is 14 residues. The CDR3 is CASRWTQNSYEQYF. The CDR3 nucleotides read TGTGCCAGCAGGTGGACACAAAATAGCTACGAGCAGTACTTC. Complete variable domain (other parts from reference TRBV2 and TRBJ2-7): EPEVTQTPSHQVTQMGQEVILRCVPISNHLYFYWYRQILGQKVEFLVSFYNNEISEKSEIFDDQFSVERPDGSNFTLKIRSTKLEDSAMYFCASRWTQNSYEQYFGPGTRLTVT.